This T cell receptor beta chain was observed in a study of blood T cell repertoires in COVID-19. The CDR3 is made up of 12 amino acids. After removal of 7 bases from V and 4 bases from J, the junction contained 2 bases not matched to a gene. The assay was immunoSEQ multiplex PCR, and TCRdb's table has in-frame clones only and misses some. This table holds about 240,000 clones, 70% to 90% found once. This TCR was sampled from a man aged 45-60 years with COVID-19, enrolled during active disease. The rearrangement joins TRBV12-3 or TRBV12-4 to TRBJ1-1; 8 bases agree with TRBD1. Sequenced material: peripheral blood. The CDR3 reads CASTDRVTEAFF. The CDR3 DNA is TGTGCCAGCACGGACAGGGTCACTGAAGCTTTCTTT.